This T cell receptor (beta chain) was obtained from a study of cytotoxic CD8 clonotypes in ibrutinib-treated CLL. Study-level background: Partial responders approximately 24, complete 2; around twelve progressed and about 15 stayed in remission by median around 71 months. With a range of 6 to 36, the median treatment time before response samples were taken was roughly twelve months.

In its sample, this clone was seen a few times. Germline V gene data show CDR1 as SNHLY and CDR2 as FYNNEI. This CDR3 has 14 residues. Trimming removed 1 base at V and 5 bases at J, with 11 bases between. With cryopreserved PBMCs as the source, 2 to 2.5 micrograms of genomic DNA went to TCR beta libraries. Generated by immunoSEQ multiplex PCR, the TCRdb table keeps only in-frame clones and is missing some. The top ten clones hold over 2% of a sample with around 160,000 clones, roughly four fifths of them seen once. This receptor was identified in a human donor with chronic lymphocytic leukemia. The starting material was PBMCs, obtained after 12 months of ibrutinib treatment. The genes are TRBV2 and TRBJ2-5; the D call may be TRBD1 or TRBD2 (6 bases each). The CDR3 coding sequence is TGTGCCAGCAGTGAAGGGGGGGCGAGGGAGACCCAGTACTTC. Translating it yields CASSEGGARETQYF.